Presented here are 11 T cell receptor beta chains from one specimen sequenced in a study of shared clonotypes between healthy human individuals. CD45RO-negative, CCR7-positively selected cells formed the naive CD8 fraction, excluding terminally differentiated effector memory CD45RA+ cells. TCRdb's copy holds only in-frame clones and misses some; the assay was immunoSEQ multiplex PCR. Of around 2,100,000 clones listed, less than 95% are singletons. The sequenced sample consisted of naive CD8+ T cells sorted from blood. These TCRs come from a man between 18 and 35 years old in good health.

The rearrangement joins TRBV29-1 to TRBJ2-7; 9 bases agree with TRBD1. The CDR3 covers 11 residues. Per the germline V gene, CDR1 is SQVTM and CDR2 is ANQGSEA. V dropped 7 bases and J dropped 7; count of bases not matched to a gene: 5. This CDR3 reads CSGTDRGEQYF. In nucleotides, the CDR3 is TGCAGCGGGACGGACAGGGGAGAGCAGTACTTC.

The chain employs TRBV10-2 and TRBJ2-7; tentatively, D is TRBD1 or TRBD2 (5 bases each). CDR3 size: 16 residues. Germline-derived CDR1 and CDR2 are WSHSY and SAAADI. Trimming removed 0 bases at V and 7 bases at J, with 19 bases between. The CDR3 nucleotides are TGCGCCAGCAGTGAGTCGGGGTCAGGGAGACTCGGAGAGCAGTACTTC. It yields the protein CASSESGSGRLGEQYF.

V usage is TRBV6-5 and J usage is TRBJ2-2; D gene uncertain. Deletions cut 2 bases from V and 0 bases from J, with 7 bases between. Germline CDR1 and CDR2: MNHEY and SVGAGI. The CDR3 spans 15 residues. In nucleotides, the CDR3 is TGTGCCAGCAGTTACGTGGGTCCGAACACCGGGGAGCTGTTTTTT. Its translation is CASSYVGPNTGELFF.

This clone was seen only once. This chain joins TRBV4-3 and TRBJ2-7; D tentatively fits TRBD1 or TRBD2 (5 bases each). The germline V gene has CDR1 LGHNA and CDR2 YSLEER. Trimming took off 3 bases at V and 4 bases at J, with 19 bases between the two ends. This CDR3 is built from 16 residues. CDR3 region: CASSQDGEGIGYEQYF. The DNA of the CDR3 is TGCGCCAGCAGCCAGGACGGAGAGGGGATTGGGTACGAGCAGTACTTC.

The chain uses TRBV4-3 and TRBJ1-4, with D possibly matching TRBD1 (5 bases). Trimming pared 3 bases from V and 0 bases from J, leaving 14 bases between. The CDR3 contains 17 residues. Germline loops: CDR1 LGHNA, CDR2 YSLEER. CDR3 sequence: CASSQGVASSTNEKLFF. DNA of the CDR3: TGCGCCAGCAGCCAGGGGGTCGCCTCGTCAACTAATGAAAAACTGTTTTTT.

The V call is TRBV4-1, the J call TRBJ1-3, with no clear D. CDR3 length: 17 residues. Germline assignment: CDR1 MGHRA and CDR2 YSYEKL. The V end was cut by 0 bases, the J end by 0 bases, with 12 bases between. The CDR3 region has the DNA TGCGCCAGCAGCCAAGATCGCCAGGACCTCTCTGGAAACACCATATATTTT. Amino acid sequence: CASSQDRQDLSGNTIYF.

This clone was seen a single time. This chain joins TRBV5-8 and TRBJ2-7, with 10 bases aligning to TRBD1. V gave up 5 bases and J gave up 5 bases; unmatched junction bases: 10. The germline V gene encodes CDR1 SGHTS and CDR2 YDEGEE. This CDR3 has 15 residues. DNA of the CDR3: TGTGCCAGCAGTATAATCGGGACAGGGGTACACGAGCAGTACTTC. Translation: CASSIIGTGVHEQYF.

The gene calls are TRBV4-3 and TRBJ2-5, with 11 bases identical to TRBD1. Germline V gene data show CDR1 as LGHNA and CDR2 as YSLEER. Trimming cost V 4 bases and J 4 bases; bases outside gene matches: 5. This CDR3 spans 15 amino acids. Here the CDR3 reads CASSLVGQGVETQYF. For the CDR3, the DNA is TGCGCCAGCAGCCTCGTGGGACAGGGGGTAGAGACCCAGTACTTC.

This chain connects TRBV2 to TRBJ2-1; no firm D call. Per germline, CDR1 SNHLY and CDR2 FYNNEI. V gave up 4 bases and J gave up 4 bases, with 8 bases separating them. The CDR3 extends over 13 amino acids. DNA of the CDR3: TGTGCCAGCAGTGTCGACCAATACAATGAGCAGTTCTTC. It encodes CASSVDQYNEQFF. Supplemented by reference TRBV2 and TRBJ2-1, the full variable domain reads EPEVTQTPSHQVTQMGQEVILRCVPISNHLYFYWYRQILGQKVEFLVSFYNNEISEKSEIFDDQFSVERPDGSNFTLKIRSTKLEDSAMYFCASSVDQYNEQFFGPGTRLTVL.

This chain connects TRBV6-5 to TRBJ2-1; possibly TRBD2 for D (6 bases). The CDR3 is made up of 10 amino acids. Trimming removed 11 bases from V and 10 bases from J, with 12 bases in between. Germline V gene lookup returns CDR1 MNHEY and CDR2 SVGAGI. In DNA, the CDR3 is TGTGCCGCCGGAGGGTTGGAGCAGTTCTTC. Translated, it gives CAAGGLEQFF.

In nucleotides, the CDR3 is TGTGCCAGCAGCGCGACGCCTAGCTCCTATAATTCACCCCTCCACTTT. Translating it yields CASSATPSSYNSPLHF. V gene TRBV5-6 combines with J gene TRBJ1-6; no definite D call. V lost 4 bases, J lost 0 bases, and 11 bases lay in between. The germline V gene encodes CDR1 SGHDT and CDR2 YYEEEE. The CDR3 has 16 amino acids.